This TCR beta chain was profiled in a study of neurological immune-mediated disorders. Overall study results and limits: Any association between clinical or MRI features and the multiple sclerosis repertoire cluster was absent. The highest TCR clonal expansion occurred in HTLV-1-associated myelopathy; multiple sclerosis fell below healthy controls.

MiXCR, run by TCRdb on the 5' RACE reads, gives a single entry per CDR3 protein. The sample consists of approximately 70,000 distinct CDR3 sequences, approximately 5% of them appearing once. This clonotype was counted at least ten times. Its specificity is unknown. The germline V and J ends were trimmed by 5 bases and 7 bases, with 12 bases remaining between them. There are 13 residues in the CDR3. Germline assignment: CDR1 MNHEY and CDR2 SVGAGI. The chain carries TRBV6-5 and TRBJ2-1; D ambiguous. The sequencing input was PBMCs. The clonotype comes from a woman in her 70s with multiple sclerosis. For the CDR3, the DNA is TGTGCCAGCAGTCGGACCCTAGGGAATGAGCAGTTCTTC. Residues: CASSRTLGNEQFF.